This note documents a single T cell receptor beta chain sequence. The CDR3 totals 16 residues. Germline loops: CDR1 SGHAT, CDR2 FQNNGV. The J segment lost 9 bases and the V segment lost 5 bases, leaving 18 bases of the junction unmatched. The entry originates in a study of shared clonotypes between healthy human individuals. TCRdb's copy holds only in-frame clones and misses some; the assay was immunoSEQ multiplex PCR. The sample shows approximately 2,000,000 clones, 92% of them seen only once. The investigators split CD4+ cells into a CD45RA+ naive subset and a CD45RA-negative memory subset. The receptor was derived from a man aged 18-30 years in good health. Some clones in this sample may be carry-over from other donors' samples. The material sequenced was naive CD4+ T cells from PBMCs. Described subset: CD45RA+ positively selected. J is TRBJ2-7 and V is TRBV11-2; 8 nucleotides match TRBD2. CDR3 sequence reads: CASSKHRAGDFVLQYF. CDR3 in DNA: TGTGCCAGCAGCAAACACCGAGCGGGAGATTTTGTGCTGCAGTACTTC.